This T cell receptor beta chain was sequenced in a study of blood T cell repertoires in COVID-19. Study-wide context: The United States, Italy and Spain provided the acute and convalescent COVID-19 samples. T cells, B-cell-depleted T cells, or PBMCs supplied cDNA or gDNA.

The length of the CDR3 is 15 residues. The germline gives CDR1 MNHEY, CDR2 SVGAGI. Between the trimmed V and J ends, which lost 2 bases and 1 base, there was a span of 8 bases. As originally analysed: Amplification of reference gene primers was used by the study to estimate nucleated cell counts. Sequencing used immunoSEQ multiplex PCR; TCRdb keeps in-frame clones, though not all of them. V and J calls and clone size follow that table, whereas D and trimming were derived from the DNA. Of about 110,000 clones listed, about 80% are singletons. Material for sequencing was peripheral blood. This TCR derives from a woman aged 55-75 years with acute or convalescent COVID-19. The V gene is TRBV6-5, the J gene TRBJ2-2; D is uncertain. DNA of the CDR3: TGTGCCAGCAGTTACCTTGGCCTGAACACCGGGGAGCTGTTTTTT. Encoded protein: CASSYLGLNTGELFF.